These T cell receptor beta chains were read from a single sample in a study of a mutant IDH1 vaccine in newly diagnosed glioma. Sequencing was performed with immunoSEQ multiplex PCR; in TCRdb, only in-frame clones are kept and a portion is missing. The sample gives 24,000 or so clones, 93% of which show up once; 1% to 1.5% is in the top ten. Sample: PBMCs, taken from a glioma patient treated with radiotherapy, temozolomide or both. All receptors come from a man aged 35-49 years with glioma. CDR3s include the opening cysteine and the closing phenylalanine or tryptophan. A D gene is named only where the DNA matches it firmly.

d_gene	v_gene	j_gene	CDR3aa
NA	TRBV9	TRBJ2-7	CASSVEGSSYEQYF
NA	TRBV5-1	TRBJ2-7	CASSLEEGGTYEQYF
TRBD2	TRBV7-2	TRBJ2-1	CASSLVASGYNEQFF
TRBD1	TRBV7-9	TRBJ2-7	CASSAPGQGAREQYF
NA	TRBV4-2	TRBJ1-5	CASSQDEGSNQPQHF
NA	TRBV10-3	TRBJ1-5	CAISESRENQPQHF
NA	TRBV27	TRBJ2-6	CASSLTGGSQVFGANVLTF
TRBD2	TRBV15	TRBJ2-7	CATSGMRGAYEQYF
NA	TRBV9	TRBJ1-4	CASGSGLNEKLFF
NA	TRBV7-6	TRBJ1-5	CASSLDQGSGPQHF
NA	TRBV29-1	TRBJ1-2	CSVAHQRRDYGYTF
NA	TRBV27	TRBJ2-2	CASANTGELFF
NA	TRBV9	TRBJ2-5	CASSVGGLLETQYF
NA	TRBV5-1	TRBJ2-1	CASSLRRGGNEQFF
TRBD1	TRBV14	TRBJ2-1	CASSQDLGQGAHEQFF
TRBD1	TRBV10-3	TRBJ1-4	CAISDVQQGNEKLFF
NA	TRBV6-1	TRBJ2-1	CASSLKRFSYNEQFF
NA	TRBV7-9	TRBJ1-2	CASSLMGGSLIHYGYTF
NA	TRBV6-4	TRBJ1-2	CASSPLGGENYGYTF
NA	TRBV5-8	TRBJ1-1	CASRAVEAFF
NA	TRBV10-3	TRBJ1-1	CATTPKLNTEAFF
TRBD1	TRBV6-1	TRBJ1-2	CASSEGQEYGYTF
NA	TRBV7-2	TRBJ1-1	CASSLIGQTEAFF
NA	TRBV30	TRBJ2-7	CAWEIGTYEQYF
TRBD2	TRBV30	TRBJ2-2	CAWSPPSWREGRGGELFF
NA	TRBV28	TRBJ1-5	CASRKGGGSNQPQHF
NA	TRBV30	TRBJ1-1	CAWSADTGTGAFF
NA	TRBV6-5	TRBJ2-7	CASRRRPGLRYEQYF
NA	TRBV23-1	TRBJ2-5	CASSPAGHHQETQYF
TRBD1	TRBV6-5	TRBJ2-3	CASRMGQPTDTQYF
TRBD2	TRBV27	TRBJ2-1	CAIAIWTSGGVNEQFF
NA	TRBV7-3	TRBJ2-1	CASSSQPGLPNEQFF
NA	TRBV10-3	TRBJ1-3	CAISESGVTGNTIYF
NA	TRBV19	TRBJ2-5	CASSIDGEETQYF
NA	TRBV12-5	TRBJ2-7	CASGSGQGGMREQYF
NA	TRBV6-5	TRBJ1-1	CASSSIRQLGTEAFF
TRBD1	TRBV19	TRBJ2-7	CASSETGQGSEQYF
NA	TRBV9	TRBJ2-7	CASSVDHQPYEQYF
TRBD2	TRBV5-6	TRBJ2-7	CASSRGGALSYEQYF
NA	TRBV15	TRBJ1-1	CATSRDLTALEAFF
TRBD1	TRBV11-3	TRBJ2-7	CASSLGQDYEQYF
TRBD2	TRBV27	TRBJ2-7	CASSFGGSLYEQYF
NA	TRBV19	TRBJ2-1	CASRLASEQFF